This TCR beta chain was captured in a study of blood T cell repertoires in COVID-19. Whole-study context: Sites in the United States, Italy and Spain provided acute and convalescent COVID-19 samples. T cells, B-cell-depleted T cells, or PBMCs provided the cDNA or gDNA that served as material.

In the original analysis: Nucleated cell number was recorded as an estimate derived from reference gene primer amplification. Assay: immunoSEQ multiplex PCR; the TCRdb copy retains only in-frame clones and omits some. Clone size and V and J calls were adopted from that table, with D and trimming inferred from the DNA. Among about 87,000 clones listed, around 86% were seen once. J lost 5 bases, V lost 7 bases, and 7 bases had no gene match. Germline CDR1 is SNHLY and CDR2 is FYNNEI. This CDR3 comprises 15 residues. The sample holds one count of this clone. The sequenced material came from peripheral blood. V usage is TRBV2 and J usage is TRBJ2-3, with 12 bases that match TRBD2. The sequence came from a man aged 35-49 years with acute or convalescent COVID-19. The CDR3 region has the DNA TGTGCCAGCAAGAGACTAGCGGGAGTTATAGATACGCAGTATTTT. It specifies CASKRLAGVIDTQYF.